A single sample gave rise to the 31 T cell receptor beta chains below, sequenced in a study of T cell responses to AZD1222 COVID-19 vaccine. TCRdb's copy holds only in-frame clones and misses some; the assay was immunoSEQ multiplex PCR. The sample contains about 93,000 clones, just under 90% of which appear only once. Source: peripheral blood, taken on day 0 of MenACWY control vaccination. The receptors shown here come from an adult in good health.

The V call is TRBV4-2, the J call TRBJ2-6; unclear D gene. CDR3 length equals 14 residues. The germline V gene has CDR1 LGHNA and CDR2 YNFKEQ. V lost 3 bases to trimming and J lost 3 bases, with 6 bases between them. For the CDR3, the DNA is TGTGCCAGCAGCCACATCGGTGGGGCCAACGTCCTGACTTTC. Translation: CASSHIGGANVLTF.

This chain links TRBV5-4 with TRBJ2-3, with 7 bases matching TRBD2. Germline lookup yields CDR1 SGHNT and CDR2 YYREEE (reference sequence). J gave up 3 bases and V 1 base, and 5 bases lay outside the gene matches. This CDR3 is 15 amino acids long. CDR3 in DNA: TGTGCCAGCAGCTTGAGCGGGGCGACTACAGATACGCAGTATTTT. This encodes CASSLSGATTDTQYF.

CDR3 DNA: TGCGCCAGCAGCTTATACAGGGGTTATGAGCAGTTCTTC. Translated, it gives CASSLYRGYEQFF. This chain uses TRBV5-1 with TRBJ2-1; TRBD1 matches at 7 bases. The V segment lost 2 bases and the J segment 8 bases; nucleotides outside the gene matches: 4. This CDR3 is built from 13 residues. CDR1 is SGHRS, CDR2 YFSETQ, per germline.

In nucleotides, the CDR3 is TGTGCCAGCCGGGGGGGGACGATTAGGACCGGGGAGCTGTTTTTT. Amino acid sequence: CASRGGTIRTGELFF. The chain employs TRBV2 and TRBJ2-2; the match to TRBD2 covers 8 bases. This CDR3 region has 15 residues. Germline V gene lookup returns CDR1 SNHLY and CDR2 FYNNEI. V shed 8 bases, J shed 5 bases, and the junction held 10 bases outside the gene matches.

The genes are TRBV30 and TRBJ2-7; D is possibly TRBD1 (6 bases). CDR1 and CDR2 (germline): GTSNPN, SVGIG (reference sequence). The CDR3 totals 13 residues. The ends were cut back, 2 bases at V and 2 bases at J, with 10 bases in the middle. This CDR3 reads CAWSFPGAYEQYF. In DNA, the CDR3 is TGTGCCTGGAGTTTCCCAGGGGCCTACGAGCAGTACTTC.

In its sample, this clone was seen a few times. This sequence joins TRBV6-5 and TRBJ1-6, with D perhaps matching TRBD1 (5 bases). The CDR3 covers 14 residues. V gave up 6 bases and J gave up 6 bases, with 12 bases separating them. Germline CDR1 MNHEY, CDR2 SVGAGI. The CDR3 DNA reads TGTGCCAGCAGCCCCTTGCAGGGTAATTCACCCCTCCACTTT. Protein product: CASSPLQGNSPLHF.

The V gene is TRBV19, the J gene TRBJ2-5, with a weak D call TRBD1 (6 bases). Per the germline V gene, CDR1 is LNHDA and CDR2 is SQIVND (reference sequence). This CDR3 comprises 12 residues. V was pared by 4 bases and J by 9 bases, with 12 bases between. CDR3 sequence: CASSSPSGAQYF. Here the CDR3 DNA reads TGTGCCAGTAGTAGCCCCTCAGGGGCCCAGTACTTC.

A single count supports this clone. The chain is built from TRBV24-1 and TRBJ2-2; D gene unclear. Trimming stripped 6 bases from V and 1 base from J, with 8 bases between. Germline V gene data show CDR1 as KGHDR and CDR2 as SFDVKD. CDR3 length: 14 amino acids. This CDR3 reads CATSPDLNTGELFF. The CDR3 region has the DNA TGTGCCACCAGTCCTGATTTGAACACCGGGGAGCTGTTTTTT.

V gene TRBV6-2 or TRBV6-3 combines with J gene TRBJ2-1, with 13 bases identical to TRBD2. The CDR3 loop spans 15 amino acids. Germline-derived CDR1 and CDR2 are MNHEY and SVGEGT. The J segment lost 7 bases and the V segment lost 6 bases, leaving 6 bases of the junction unmatched. The CDR3 is CASSFRLAGGNEQFF. The CDR3 coding sequence is TGTGCCAGCAGCTTCAGACTAGCGGGGGGAAATGAGCAGTTCTTC.

The V and J genes are TRBV2 and TRBJ2-2; 8 nucleotides agree with TRBD2. In germline, CDR1 is SNHLY, CDR2 FYNNEI. V lost 3 bases to trimming and J lost 4 bases; unmatched junction nucleotides: 7. This CDR3 contains 16 residues. The CDR3 region has the DNA TGTGCCAGCAGTGAGTCCCGGGGGGGCTTCACCGGGGAGCTGTTTTTT. It codes for CASSESRGGFTGELFF.

This chain links TRBV7-2 with TRBJ1-1; maybe TRBD1 (6 bases). V dropped 5 bases and J dropped 4 bases, with 11 bases sitting between them. Germline V gene data show CDR1 as SGHTA and CDR2 as FQGNSA. The CDR3 covers 13 residues. This CDR3 is CASSPGVPTEAFF. CDR3 in DNA: TGTGCCAGCAGCCCAGGGGTCCCCACTGAAGCTTTCTTT. The full variable domain, with the rest looked up from reference TRBV7-2 and TRBJ1-1, is GAGVSQSPSNKVTEKGKDVELRCDPISGHTALYWYRQSLGQGLEFLIYFQGNSAPDKSGLPSDRFSAERTGGSVSTLTIQRTQQEDSAVYLCASSPGVPTEAFFGQGTRLTVV.

This chain joins TRBV30 and TRBJ2-1; 7 bases align to TRBD1. The J segment lost 6 bases and the V segment lost 0 bases, leaving 2 bases of the junction unmatched. There are 13 residues in the CDR3. Germline lookup yields CDR1 GTSNPN and CDR2 SVGIG (reference sequence). CDR3 sequence reads: CAWSVHRGNEQFF. Here the CDR3 DNA reads TGTGCCTGGAGTGTACACAGGGGCAATGAGCAGTTCTTC.

This clone was observed a single time. The chain employs TRBV10-3 and TRBJ2-5, with 9 bases lining up with TRBD2. V gave up 8 bases and J gave up 5 bases; unmatched junction bases: 12. CDR3 length: 15 amino acids. Germline CDR1 is ENHRY and CDR2 is SYGVKD. In DNA form, the CDR3 reads TGTGCCATCCGGGCTAGCGGGGTCCTAGAGGAGACCCAGTACTTC. Translating gives CAIRASGVLEETQYF.

CDR3 amino acids: CASSQVDRGTNEKLFF. CDR3 DNA: TGTGCCAGCAGCCAGGTCGACAGGGGAACTAATGAAAAACTGTTTTTT. V and J are TRBV4-2 and TRBJ1-4, with TRBD1 matching 8 bases. Trimming cost V 3 bases and J 1 base; bases outside gene matches: 4. This CDR3 region has 16 residues. Germline CDR1 reads LGHNA; CDR2 reads YNFKEQ.

The rearrangement links TRBV4-1 to TRBJ2-7; 11 nucleotides align to TRBD1. V lost 10 bases and J lost 5; bases outside the gene matches: 19. The CDR3 spans 17 residues. Germline V gene lookup returns CDR1 MGHRA and CDR2 YSYEKL. The CDR3 region is CAIASRGSGTGGDEQYF. CDR3 sequence (DNA): TGCGCCATCGCGAGCCGGGGATCCGGGACAGGGGGGGACGAGCAGTACTTC.

This chain connects TRBV6-5 to TRBJ2-1; 8 bases match TRBD2. Unmatched junction bases numbered 6, after V lost 2 bases and J lost 9 bases. The CDR3 covers 14 residues. Germline CDR1 MNHEY, CDR2 SVGAGI. The CDR3 loop reads CASSYRGGEGEQFF. The CDR3 nucleotides are TGTGCCAGCAGTTACCGGGGGGGAGAGGGTGAGCAGTTCTTC.

The chain employs TRBV6-5 and TRBJ1-2; a weak D match, TRBD1 (6 bases). The CDR3 has 14 residues. V was shortened by 2 bases and J by 5 bases, with 12 bases between the two germline ends. Per germline, CDR1 MNHEY and CDR2 SVGAGI. CDR3 DNA sequence: TGTGCCAGCAGTTACCTCGGACAGAAATATGGCTACACCTTC. Translating it yields CASSYLGQKYGYTF.

This clone was observed once. The V gene is TRBV6-2 or TRBV6-3, the J gene TRBJ1-5; 7 bases agree with TRBD1. Trimming cost V 5 bases and J 7 bases; bases outside gene matches: 8. CDR3 length: 14 amino acids. Germline CDR1 and CDR2: MNHEY and SVGEGT. CDR3 sequence (DNA): TGTGCCAGCAGTACCGGACAGGCGGCCCAGCCCCAGCATTTT. This codes for CASSTGQAAQPQHF.

The rearrangement joins TRBV24-1 to TRBJ2-5; 9 positions agree with TRBD1. V shed 5 bases and J 4 bases; nucleotides not matched to a gene: 7. Per the germline V gene, CDR1 is KGHDR and CDR2 is SFDVKD. This CDR3 has 15 residues. CDR3: CATSVVTGGPETQYF. The DNA for the CDR3 is TGTGCCACCAGTGTCGTGACAGGGGGACCAGAGACCCAGTACTTC.

The rearrangement joins TRBV3-1 (or the pseudogene TRBV3-2) to TRBJ1-1, with D tentatively TRBD1 (6 bases). CDR3 size: 16 residues. Germline-derived CDR1 and CDR2 are LGHDT and YNNKEL (reference sequence). V was clipped by 4 bases and J by 4 bases, with 19 bases between them. CDR3 bases: TGTGCCAGCAGCCTACAGCACCCAGGAGGGGGCACTGAAGCTTTCTTT. It is translated as CASSLQHPGGGTEAFF.

The chain combines TRBV7-2 with TRBJ2-3; 11 nucleotides line up with TRBD2. Trimming removed 6 bases from V and 3 bases from J; junction bases left unmatched: 14. Germline CDR1 is SGHTA and CDR2 is FQGNSA. The CDR3 length is 18 residues. DNA for the CDR3: TGTGCCAGCAGTTTTGTTAGCGGGGGGGGCGGCGCGACAGATACGCAGTATTTT. It yields the protein CASSFVSGGGGATDTQYF. The full variable domain, in which reference TRBV7-2 and TRBJ2-3 provide the parts outside the CDR3, is GAGVSQSPSNKVTEKGKDVELRCDPISGHTALYWYRQSLGQGLEFLIYFQGNSAPDKSGLPSDRFSAERTGGSVSTLTIQRTQQEDSAVYLCASSFVSGGGGATDTQYFGPGTRLTVL.

On this clone itself: Different DNA sequences within this sample yield the same CDR3. This rearrangement joins TRBV4-1 to TRBJ1-4; 8 bases fit TRBD1. Germline trimming cut 1 base from V and 7 bases from J; bases unmatched to any gene: 5. The CDR3 runs to 15 residues. From germline, CDR1 is MGHRA and CDR2 YSYEKL. Here the CDR3 DNA reads TGCGCCAGCAGCCAAGGAGGACAGGGAAGTGAAAAACTGTTTTTT. Protein product: CASSQGGQGSEKLFF.

Of note for this clone: As the CDR3 is not closed by the conserved phenylalanine or tryptophan, this likely results from a read error. The DNA is left out, because the CDR3 cannot be placed on it with certainty; the CDR3 is given as TCRdb lists it. The V and J genes are TRBV3-1 (or the pseudogene TRBV3-2) and TRBJ2-3; the table calls TRBD2, which could not be checked here. Germline V lookup: CDR1 LGHDT, CDR2 YNNKEL (reference sequence). Ends included, the CDR3 has 15 residues. The CDR3 sequence is CASSQAPGSGVQERI.

V gene TRBV10-2 combines with J gene TRBJ2-2; 10 bases line up with TRBD1. This CDR3 has 13 amino acids. Trimming at V came to 11 bases and at J to 2 bases, leaving 2 bases not matched to a gene. The germline V gene encodes CDR1 WSHSY and CDR2 SAAADI. CDR3 loop: CAGQGVNTGELFF. The CDR3 DNA sequence: TGCGCCGGACAGGGGGTAAACACCGGGGAGCTGTTTTTT.

This sequence joins TRBV18 and TRBJ2-1, with D tentatively TRBD1 or TRBD2 (5 bases each). This CDR3 is 13 amino acids long. CDR1 is KGHSH, CDR2 LQKENI, per germline. V gave up 3 bases and J gave up 9 bases, with 12 bases separating them. For the CDR3, the DNA is TGTGCCAGCTCACCGGGGGACGGGACTGAGCAGTTCTTC. Residues: CASSPGDGTEQFF.

The chain recombines TRBV4-3 with TRBJ1-2; 7 bases agree with TRBD1. CDR3 length: 17 amino acids. Trimming cost V 4 bases and J 7 bases; bases outside gene matches: 18. Germline assignment: CDR1 LGHNA and CDR2 YSLEER. The CDR3 nucleotides are TGCGCCAGCAGCCTCGACAATGGGAGACAGGGAGGGTTTGGCTACACCTTC. It is translated as CASSLDNGRQGGFGYTF.

The chain links TRBV5-6 to TRBJ1-5; D remains ambiguous. The V gene lost 0 bases and the J gene lost 0 bases, with 7 bases spanning the gap. CDR3 size: 15 residues. Germline-derived CDR1 and CDR2 are SGHDT and YYEEEE. CDR3 bases: TGTGCCAGCAGCTTGGGGGGTTATAGCAATCAGCCCCAGCATTTT. Translated: CASSLGGYSNQPQHF.

This clone was recorded only once. The CDR3 region is CASSLGVQPQHF. DNA of the CDR3: TGTGCCAGCAGCTTGGGGGTCCAGCCCCAGCATTTT. V is TRBV7-9 and J is TRBJ1-5; weak D call: TRBD1 (5 bases). The CDR3 runs to 12 residues. Trimming removed 3 bases at V and 7 bases at J, with 7 bases between. Germline assignment: CDR1 SEHNR and CDR2 FQNEAQ (reference sequence).

The J gene is TRBJ1-6, the V gene TRBV7-9; no clear D gene. This CDR3 contains 16 residues. V gave up 2 bases and J gave up 7 bases, with 15 bases separating them. Looked up from germline, CDR1 is SEHNR and CDR2 is FQNEAQ (reference sequence). CDR3 nucleotide sequence: TGTGCCAGCAGCTTACCCCGGCCAGGCAAAAATTCACCCCTCCACTTT. Translated: CASSLPRPGKNSPLHF.

This chain links TRBV4-3 with TRBJ2-2; the match to TRBD2 covers 13 bases. Trimming removed 4 bases from V and 3 bases from J; junction bases left unmatched: 2. Per the germline V gene, CDR1 is LGHNA and CDR2 is YSLEER. The CDR3 consists of 16 residues. The chain's CDR3 is CASSPGTSGDTGELFF. For the CDR3, the DNA is TGCGCCAGCAGCCCTGGGACTAGCGGGGACACCGGGGAGCTGTTTTTT.

The gene calls are TRBV3-1 (or the pseudogene TRBV3-2) and TRBJ1-2, with D hard to call. The V gene's germline CDR1 is LGHDT and CDR2 YNNKEL (reference sequence). V gave up 1 base and J gave up 8 bases, with 8 bases separating them. The CDR3 sequence is 12 residues long. The CDR3 loop is CASSQALAGYTF. In nucleotides, the CDR3 is TGTGCCAGCAGCCAAGCTCTGGCCGGCTACACCTTC.